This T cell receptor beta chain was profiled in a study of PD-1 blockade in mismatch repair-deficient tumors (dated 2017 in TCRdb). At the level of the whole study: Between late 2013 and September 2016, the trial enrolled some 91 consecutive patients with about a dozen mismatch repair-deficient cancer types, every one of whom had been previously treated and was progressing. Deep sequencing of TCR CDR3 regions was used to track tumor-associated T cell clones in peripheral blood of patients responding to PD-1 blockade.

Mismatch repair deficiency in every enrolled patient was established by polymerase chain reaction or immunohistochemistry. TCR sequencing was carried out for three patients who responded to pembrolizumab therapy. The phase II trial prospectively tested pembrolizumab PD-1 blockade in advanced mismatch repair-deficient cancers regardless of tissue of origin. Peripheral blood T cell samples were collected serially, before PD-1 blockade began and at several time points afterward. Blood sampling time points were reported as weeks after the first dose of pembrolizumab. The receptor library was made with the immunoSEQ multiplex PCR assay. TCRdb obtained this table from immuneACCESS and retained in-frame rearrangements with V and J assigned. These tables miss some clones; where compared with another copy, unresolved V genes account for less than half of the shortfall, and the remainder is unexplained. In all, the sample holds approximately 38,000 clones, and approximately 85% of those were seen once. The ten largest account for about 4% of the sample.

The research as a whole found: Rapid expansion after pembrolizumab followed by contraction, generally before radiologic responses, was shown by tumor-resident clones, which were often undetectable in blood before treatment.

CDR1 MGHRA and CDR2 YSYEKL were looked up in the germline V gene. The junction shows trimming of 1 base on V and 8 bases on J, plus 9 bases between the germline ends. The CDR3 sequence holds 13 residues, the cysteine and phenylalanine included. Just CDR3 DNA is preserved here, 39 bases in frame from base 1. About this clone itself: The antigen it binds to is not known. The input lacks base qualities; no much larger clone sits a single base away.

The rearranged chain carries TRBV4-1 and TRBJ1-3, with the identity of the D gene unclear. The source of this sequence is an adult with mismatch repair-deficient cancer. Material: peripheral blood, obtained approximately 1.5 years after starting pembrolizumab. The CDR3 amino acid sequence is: CASSQGVLDTIYF. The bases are TGCGCCAGCAGCCAAGGAGTTTTGGACACCATATATTTT.